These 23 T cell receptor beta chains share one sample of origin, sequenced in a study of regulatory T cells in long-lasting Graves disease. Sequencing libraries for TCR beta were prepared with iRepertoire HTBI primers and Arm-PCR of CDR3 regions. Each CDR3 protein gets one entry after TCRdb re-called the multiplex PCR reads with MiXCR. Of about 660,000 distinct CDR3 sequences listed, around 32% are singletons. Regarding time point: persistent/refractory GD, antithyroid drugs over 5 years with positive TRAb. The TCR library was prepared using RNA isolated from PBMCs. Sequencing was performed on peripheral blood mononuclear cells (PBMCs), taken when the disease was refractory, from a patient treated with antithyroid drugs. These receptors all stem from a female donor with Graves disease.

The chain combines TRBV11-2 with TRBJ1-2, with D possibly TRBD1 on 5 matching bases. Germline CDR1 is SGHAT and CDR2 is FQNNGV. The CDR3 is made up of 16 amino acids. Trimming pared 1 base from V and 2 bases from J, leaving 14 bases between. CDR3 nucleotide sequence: TGTGCCAGCAGCTTAGCAGGGCAGCAGAGGAACTATGGCTACACCTTC. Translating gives CASSLAGQQRNYGYTF. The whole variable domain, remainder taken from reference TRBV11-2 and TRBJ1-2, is EAGVAQSPRYKIIEKRQSVAFWCNPISGHATLYWYQQILGQGPKLLIQFQNNGVVDDSQLPKDRFSAERLKGVDSTLKIQPAKLEDSAVYLCASSLAGQQRNYGYTFGSGTRLTVV.

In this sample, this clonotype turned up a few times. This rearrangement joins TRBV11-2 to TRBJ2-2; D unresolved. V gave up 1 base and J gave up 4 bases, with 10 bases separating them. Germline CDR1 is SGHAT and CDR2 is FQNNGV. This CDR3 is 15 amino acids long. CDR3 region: CASSLGGLITGELFF. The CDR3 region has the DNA TGTGCCAGCAGCTTAGGTGGGCTGATCACCGGGGAGCTGTTTTTT. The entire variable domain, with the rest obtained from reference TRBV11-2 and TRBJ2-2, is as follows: EAGVAQSPRYKIIEKRQSVAFWCNPISGHATLYWYQQILGQGPKLLIQFQNNGVVDDSQLPKDRFSAERLKGVDSTLKIQPAKLEDSAVYLCASSLGGLITGELFFGEGSRLTVL.

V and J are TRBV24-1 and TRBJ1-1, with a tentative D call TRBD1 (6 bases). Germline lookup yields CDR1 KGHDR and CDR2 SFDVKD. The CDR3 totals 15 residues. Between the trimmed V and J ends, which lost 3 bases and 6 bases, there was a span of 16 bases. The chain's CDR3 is CATSDRGTTGPEAFF. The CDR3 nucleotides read TGTGCCACCAGTGATCGGGGGACAACCGGCCCTGAAGCTTTCTTT.

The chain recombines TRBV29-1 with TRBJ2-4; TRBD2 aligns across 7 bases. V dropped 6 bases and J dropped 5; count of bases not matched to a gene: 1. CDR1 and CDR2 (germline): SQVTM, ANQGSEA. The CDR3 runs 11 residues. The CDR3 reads CSVSGENIQYF. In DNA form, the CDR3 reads TGCAGCGTGAGCGGGGAAAACATTCAGTACTTC.

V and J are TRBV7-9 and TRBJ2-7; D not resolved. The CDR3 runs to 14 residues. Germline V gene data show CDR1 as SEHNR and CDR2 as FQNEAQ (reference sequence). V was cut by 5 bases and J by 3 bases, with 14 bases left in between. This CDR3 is CASSPPLRVYEQYF. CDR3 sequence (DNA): TGTGCCAGCAGCCCCCCCCTTAGGGTCTACGAGCAGTACTTC.

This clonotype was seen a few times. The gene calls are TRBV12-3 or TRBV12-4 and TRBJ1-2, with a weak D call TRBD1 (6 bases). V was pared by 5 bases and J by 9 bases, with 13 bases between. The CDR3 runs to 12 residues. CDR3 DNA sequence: TGTGCCAGCAGTCCCACCGACAGGAGCTACACCTTC. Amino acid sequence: CASSPTDRSYTF.

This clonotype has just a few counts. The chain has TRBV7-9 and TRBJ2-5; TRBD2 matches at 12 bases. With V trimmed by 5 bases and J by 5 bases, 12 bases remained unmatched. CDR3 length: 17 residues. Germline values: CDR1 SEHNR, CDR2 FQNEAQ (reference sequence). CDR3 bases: TGTGCCAGCAGCAGGACTAGCGGGATATTAGATGGGGAGACCCAGTACTTC. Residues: CASSRTSGILDGETQYF. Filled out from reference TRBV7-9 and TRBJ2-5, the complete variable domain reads DTGVSQNPRHKITKRGQNVTFRCDPISEHNRLYWYRQTLGQGPEFLTYFQNEAQLEKSRLLSDRFSAERPKGSFSTLEIQRTEQGDSAMYLCASSRTSGILDGETQYFGPGTRLLVL.

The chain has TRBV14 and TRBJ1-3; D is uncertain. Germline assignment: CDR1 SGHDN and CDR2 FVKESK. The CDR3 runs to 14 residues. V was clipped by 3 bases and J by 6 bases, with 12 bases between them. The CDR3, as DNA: TGTGCCAGCAGCCACCGCGGCCGATTAAACACCATATATTTT. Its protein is CASSHRGRLNTIYF.

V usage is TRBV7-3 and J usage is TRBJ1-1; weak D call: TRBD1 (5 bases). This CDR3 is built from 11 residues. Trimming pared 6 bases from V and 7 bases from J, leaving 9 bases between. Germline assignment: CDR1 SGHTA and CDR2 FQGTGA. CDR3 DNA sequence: TGTGCCAGCAGGACAGAGAATGAAGCTTTCTTT. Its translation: CASRTENEAFF. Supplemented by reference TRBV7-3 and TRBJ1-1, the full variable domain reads GAGVSQTPSNKVTEKGKYVELRCDPISGHTALYWYRQSLGQGPEFLIYFQGTGAADDSGLPNDRFFAVRPEGSVSTLKIQRTERGDSAVYLCASRTENEAFFGQGTRLTVV.

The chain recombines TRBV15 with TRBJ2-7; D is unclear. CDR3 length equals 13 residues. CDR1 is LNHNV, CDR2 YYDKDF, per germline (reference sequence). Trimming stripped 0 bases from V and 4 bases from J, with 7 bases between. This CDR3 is CATSRDTPYEQYF. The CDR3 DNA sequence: TGTGCCACCAGCAGAGACACCCCTTACGAGCAGTACTTC.

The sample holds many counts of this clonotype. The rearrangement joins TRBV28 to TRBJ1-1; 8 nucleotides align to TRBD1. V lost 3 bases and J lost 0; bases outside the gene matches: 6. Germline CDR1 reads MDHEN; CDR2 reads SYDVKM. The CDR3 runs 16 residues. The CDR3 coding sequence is TGTGCCAGCAGTTTTAGCAGGGGGCCCGTGAACACTGAAGCTTTCTTT. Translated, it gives CASSFSRGPVNTEAFF.

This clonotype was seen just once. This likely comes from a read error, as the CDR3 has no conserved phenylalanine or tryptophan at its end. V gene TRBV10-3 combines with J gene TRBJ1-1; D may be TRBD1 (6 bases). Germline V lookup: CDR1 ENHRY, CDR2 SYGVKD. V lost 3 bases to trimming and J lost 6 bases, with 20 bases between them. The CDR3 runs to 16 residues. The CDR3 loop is CAISDLARGKRSEAFL. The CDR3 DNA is TGTGCCATCAGTGACTTGGCCAGGGGAAAACGTTCTGAAGCTTTCCTT.

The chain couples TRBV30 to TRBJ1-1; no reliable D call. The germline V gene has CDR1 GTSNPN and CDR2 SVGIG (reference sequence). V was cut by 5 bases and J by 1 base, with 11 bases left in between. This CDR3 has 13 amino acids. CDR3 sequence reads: CAWRPQSNTEAFF. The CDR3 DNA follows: TGTGCCTGGCGTCCACAGTCGAACACTGAAGCTTTCTTT. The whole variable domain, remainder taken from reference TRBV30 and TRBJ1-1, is SQTIHQWPATLVQPVGSPLSLECTVEGTSNPNLYWYRQAAGRGLQLLFYSVGIGQISSEVPQNLSASRPQDRQFILSSKKLLLSDSGFYLCAWRPQSNTEAFFGQGTRLTVV.

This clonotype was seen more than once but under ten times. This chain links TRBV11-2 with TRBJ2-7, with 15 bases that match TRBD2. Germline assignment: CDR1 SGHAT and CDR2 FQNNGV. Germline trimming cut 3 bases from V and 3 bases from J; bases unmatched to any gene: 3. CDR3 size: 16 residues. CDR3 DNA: TGTGCCAGCAGCTTTGGACTAGCGGGAGGGGACTACGAGCAGTACTTC. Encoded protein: CASSFGLAGGDYEQYF.

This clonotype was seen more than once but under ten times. DNA for the CDR3: TGTGCCAGCAACCCTCAGGGGGCCTTGGGTCAGCCCCAGCATTTT. Its translation is CASNPQGALGQPQHF. V usage is TRBV2 and J usage is TRBJ1-5, with 8 bases identical to TRBD1. Germline V gene data show CDR1 as SNHLY and CDR2 as FYNNEI. J gave up 6 bases and V 7 bases, and 11 bases lay outside the gene matches. CDR3 length equals 15 residues.

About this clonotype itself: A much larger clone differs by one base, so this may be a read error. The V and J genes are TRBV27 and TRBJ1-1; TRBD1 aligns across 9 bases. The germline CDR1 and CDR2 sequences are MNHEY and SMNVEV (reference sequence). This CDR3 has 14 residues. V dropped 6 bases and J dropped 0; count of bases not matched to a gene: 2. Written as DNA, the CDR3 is TGTGCCAGCAGGTACAGGGGGCTGAACACTGAAGCTTTCTTT. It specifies CASRYRGLNTEAFF.

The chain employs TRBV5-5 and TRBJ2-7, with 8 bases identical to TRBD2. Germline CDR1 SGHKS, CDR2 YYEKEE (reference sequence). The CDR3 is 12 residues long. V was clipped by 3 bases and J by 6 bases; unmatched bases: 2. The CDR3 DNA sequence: TGTGCCAGCAGCTGGACTAGCAGCGAGCAGTACTTC. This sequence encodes CASSWTSSEQYF.

The CDR3: CSAPWGAFPYGYTF. The DNA of the CDR3 is TGCAGTGCCCCATGGGGGGCCTTCCCCTATGGCTACACCTTC. The rearrangement links TRBV20-1 to TRBJ1-2; TRBD1 might be the D (6 bases). Trimming pared 6 bases from V and 4 bases from J, leaving 18 bases between. Germline V gives CDR1 DFQATT, CDR2 SNEGSKA (reference sequence). The CDR3 extends over 14 amino acids.

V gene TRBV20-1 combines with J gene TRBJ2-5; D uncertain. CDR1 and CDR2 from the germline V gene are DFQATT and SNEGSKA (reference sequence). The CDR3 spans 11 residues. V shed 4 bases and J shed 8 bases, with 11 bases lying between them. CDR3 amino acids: CSATLRDTQYF. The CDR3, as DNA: TGCAGTGCTACTCTCCGTGACACCCAGTACTTC.

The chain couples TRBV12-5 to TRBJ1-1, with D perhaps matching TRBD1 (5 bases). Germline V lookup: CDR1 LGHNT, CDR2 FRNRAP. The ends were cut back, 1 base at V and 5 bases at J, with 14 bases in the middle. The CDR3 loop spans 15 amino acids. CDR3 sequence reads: CASGLGGALRTEAFF. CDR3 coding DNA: TGTGCTAGTGGTTTGGGAGGGGCGCTAAGAACTGAAGCTTTCTTT.

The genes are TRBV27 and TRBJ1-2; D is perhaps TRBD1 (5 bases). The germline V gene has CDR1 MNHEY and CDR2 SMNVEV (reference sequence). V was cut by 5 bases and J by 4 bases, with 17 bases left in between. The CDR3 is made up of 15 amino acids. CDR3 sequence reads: CASSPYQGYSYGYTF. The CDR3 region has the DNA TGTGCCAGCAGTCCCTATCAGGGCTACAGCTATGGCTACACCTTC.

The CDR3 sequence is CASRKTGGTIRMNTEAFF. CDR3 bases: TGTGCCAGCCGAAAGACGGGGGGTACAATCCGGATGAACACTGAAGCTTTCTTT. The rearrangement joins TRBV3-1 to TRBJ1-1; a possible D gene is TRBD1 (5 bases). This CDR3 spans 18 amino acids. The ends were cut back, 8 bases at V and 0 bases at J, with 25 bases in the middle. Germline V gene sequence: CDR1 LGHDT, CDR2 YNNKEL (reference sequence).

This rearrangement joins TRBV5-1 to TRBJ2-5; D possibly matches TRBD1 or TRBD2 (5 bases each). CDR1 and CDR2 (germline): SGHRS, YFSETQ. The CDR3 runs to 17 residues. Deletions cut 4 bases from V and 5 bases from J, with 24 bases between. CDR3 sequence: CASSLDDQGVVRETQYF. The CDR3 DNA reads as TGCGCCAGCAGCCTGGATGATCAGGGAGTGGTGCGCGAGACCCAGTACTTC.